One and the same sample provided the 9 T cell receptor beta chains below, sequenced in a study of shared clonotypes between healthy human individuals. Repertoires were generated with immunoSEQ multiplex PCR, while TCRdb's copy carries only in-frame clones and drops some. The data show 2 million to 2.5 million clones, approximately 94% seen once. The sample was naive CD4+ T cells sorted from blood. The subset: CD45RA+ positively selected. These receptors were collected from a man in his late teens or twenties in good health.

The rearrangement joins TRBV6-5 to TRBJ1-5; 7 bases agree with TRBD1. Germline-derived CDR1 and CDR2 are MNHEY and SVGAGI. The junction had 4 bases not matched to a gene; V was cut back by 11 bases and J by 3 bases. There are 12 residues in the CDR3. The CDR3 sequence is CASGTDNQPQHF. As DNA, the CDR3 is TGTGCCTCGGGGACAGACAATCAGCCCCAGCATTTT.

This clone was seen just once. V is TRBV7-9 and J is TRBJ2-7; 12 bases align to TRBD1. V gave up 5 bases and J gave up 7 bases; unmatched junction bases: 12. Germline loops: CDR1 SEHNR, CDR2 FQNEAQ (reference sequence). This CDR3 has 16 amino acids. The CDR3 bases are TGTGCCAGCAGCCCAGCCGGGACAGGGGGCTTGGGGGAGCAGTACTTC. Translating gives CASSPAGTGGLGEQYF.

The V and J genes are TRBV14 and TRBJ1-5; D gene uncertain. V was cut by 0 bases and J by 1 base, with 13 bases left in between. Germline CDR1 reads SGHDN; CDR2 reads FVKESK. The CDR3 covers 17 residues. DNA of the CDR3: TGTGCCAGCAGCCAAGACGCAAAAGCGTGGAGCAATCAGCCCCAGCATTTT. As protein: CASSQDAKAWSNQPQHF.

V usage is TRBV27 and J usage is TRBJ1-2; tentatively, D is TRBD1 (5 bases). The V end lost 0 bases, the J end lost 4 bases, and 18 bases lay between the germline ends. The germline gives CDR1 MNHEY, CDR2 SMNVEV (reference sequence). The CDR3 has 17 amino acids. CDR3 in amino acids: CASSLSRVSPGGYGYTF. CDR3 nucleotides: TGTGCCAGCAGTTTATCACGCGTGAGTCCGGGGGGCTATGGCTACACCTTC.

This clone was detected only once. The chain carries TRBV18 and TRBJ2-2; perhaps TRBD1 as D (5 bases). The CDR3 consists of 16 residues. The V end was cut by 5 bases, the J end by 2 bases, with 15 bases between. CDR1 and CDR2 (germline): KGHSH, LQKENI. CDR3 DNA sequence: TGTGCCAGCTCAACGATAGGGGCAGGAAACACCGGGGAGCTGTTTTTT. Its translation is CASSTIGAGNTGELFF.

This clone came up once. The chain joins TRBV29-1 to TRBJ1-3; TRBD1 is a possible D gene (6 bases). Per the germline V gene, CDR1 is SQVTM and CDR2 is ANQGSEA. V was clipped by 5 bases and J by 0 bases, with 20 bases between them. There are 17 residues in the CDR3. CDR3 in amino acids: CSVRLRSGDISGNTIYF. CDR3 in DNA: TGCAGCGTTCGGTTGAGGTCCGGGGACATCTCTGGAAACACCATATATTTT.

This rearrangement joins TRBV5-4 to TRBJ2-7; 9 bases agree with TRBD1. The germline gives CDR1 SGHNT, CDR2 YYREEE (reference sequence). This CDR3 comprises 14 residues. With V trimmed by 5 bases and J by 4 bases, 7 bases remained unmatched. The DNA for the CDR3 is TGTGCCAGCAGAACCGGGACAGGGATGTACGAGCAGTACTTC. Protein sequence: CASRTGTGMYEQYF.

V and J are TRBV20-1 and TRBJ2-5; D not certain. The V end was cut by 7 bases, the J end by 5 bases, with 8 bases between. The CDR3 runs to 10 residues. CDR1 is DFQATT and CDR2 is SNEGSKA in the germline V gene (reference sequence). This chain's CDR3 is CSGGTETQYF. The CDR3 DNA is TGCAGTGGAGGTACGGAGACCCAGTACTTC.

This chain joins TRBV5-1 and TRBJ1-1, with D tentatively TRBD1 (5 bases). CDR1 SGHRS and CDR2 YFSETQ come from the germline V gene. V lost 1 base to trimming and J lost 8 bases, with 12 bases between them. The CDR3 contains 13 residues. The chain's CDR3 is CASSLRDRGEAFF. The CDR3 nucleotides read TGCGCCAGCAGCTTGCGGGACCGGGGAGAAGCTTTCTTT.